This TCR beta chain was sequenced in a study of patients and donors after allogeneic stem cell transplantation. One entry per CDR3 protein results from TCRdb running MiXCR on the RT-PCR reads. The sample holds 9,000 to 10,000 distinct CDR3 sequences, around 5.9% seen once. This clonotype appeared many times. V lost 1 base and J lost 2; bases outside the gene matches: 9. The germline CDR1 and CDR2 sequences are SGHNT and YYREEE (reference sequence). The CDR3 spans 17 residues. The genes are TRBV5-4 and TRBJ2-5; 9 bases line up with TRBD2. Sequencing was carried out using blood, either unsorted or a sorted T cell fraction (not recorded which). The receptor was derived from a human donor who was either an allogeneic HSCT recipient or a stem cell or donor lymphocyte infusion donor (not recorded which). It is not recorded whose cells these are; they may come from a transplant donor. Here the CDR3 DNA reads TGTGCCAGCAGCTTGTCCATCCTAGCGGGGCCACAAGAGACCCAGTACTTC. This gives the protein CASSLSILAGPQETQYF.